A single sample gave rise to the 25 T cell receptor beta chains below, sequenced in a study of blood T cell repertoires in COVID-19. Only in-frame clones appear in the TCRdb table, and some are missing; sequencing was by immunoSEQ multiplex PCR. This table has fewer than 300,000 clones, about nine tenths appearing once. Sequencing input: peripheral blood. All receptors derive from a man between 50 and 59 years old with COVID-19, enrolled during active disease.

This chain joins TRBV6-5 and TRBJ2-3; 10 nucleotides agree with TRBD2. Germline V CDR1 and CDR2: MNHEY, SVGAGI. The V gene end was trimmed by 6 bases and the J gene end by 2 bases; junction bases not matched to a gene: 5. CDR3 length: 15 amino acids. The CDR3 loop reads CASRPGLANTDTQYF. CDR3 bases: TGTGCCAGCAGACCGGGACTAGCGAACACAGATACGCAGTATTTT.

CDR3 nucleotide sequence: TGTGCCAGCAGCCCCCCCAGGGGACAAGCTTTCTTT. Its protein is CASSPPRGQAFF. The genes are TRBV12-3 or TRBV12-4 and TRBJ1-1; weak D call: TRBD1 (6 bases). V was clipped by 6 bases and J by 9 bases, with 14 bases between them. The CDR3 runs 12 residues.

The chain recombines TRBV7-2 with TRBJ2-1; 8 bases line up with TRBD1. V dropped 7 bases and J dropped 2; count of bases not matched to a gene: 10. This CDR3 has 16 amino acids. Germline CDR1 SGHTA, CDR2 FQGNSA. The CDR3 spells CASTGGVRGTYNEQFF. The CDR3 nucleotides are TGTGCCAGCACAGGGGGCGTTAGGGGTACCTACAATGAGCAGTTCTTC. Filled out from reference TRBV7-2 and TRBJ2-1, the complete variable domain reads GAGVSQSPSNKVTEKGKDVELRCDPISGHTALYWYRQSLGQGLEFLIYFQGNSAPDKSGLPSDRFSAERTGGSVSTLTIQRTQQEDSAVYLCASTGGVRGTYNEQFFGPGTRLTVL.

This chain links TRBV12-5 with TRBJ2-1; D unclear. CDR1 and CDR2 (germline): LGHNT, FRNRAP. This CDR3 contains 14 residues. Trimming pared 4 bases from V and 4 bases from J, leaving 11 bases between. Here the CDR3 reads CASGYPGSYNEQFF. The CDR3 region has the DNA TGTGCTAGTGGTTATCCCGGGTCTTACAATGAGCAGTTCTTC.

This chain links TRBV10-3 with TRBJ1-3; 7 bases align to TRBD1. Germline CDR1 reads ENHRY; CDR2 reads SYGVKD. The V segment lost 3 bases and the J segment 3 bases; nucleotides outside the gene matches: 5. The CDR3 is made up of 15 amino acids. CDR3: CAISDEGASGNTIYF. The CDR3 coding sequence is TGTGCCATCAGTGACGAGGGGGCGAGTGGAAACACCATATATTTT.

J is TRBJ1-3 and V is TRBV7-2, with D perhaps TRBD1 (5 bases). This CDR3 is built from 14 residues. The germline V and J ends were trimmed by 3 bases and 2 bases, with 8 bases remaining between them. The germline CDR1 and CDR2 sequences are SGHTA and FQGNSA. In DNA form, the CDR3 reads TGTGCCAGCAGCTTCCCCAGGGCTGGAAACACCATATATTTT. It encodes CASSFPRAGNTIYF.

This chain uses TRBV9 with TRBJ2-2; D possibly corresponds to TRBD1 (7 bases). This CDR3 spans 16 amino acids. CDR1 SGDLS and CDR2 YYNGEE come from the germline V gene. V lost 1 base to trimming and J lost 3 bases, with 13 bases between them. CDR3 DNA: TGTGCCAGCAGCGTATCAGGGGGGCTCGACACCGGGGAGCTGTTTTTT. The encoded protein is CASSVSGGLDTGELFF.

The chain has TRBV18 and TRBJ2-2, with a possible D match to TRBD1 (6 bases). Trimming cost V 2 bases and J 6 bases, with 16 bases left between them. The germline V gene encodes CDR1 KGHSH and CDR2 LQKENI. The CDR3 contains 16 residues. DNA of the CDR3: TGTGCCAGCTCACCAATGGCAGGGGAGCTTTCCGGGGAGCTGTTTTTT. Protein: CASSPMAGELSGELFF.

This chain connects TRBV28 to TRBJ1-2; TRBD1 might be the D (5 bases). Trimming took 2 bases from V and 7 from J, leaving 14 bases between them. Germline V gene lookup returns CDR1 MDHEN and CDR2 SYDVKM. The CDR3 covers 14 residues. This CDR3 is CASSLDFRRGGYTF. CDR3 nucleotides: TGTGCCAGCAGTTTAGATTTCCGGAGGGGTGGCTACACCTTC.

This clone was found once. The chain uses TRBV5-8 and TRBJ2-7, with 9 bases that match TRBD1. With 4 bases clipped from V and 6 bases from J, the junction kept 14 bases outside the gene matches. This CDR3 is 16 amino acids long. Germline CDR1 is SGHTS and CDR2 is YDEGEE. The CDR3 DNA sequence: TGTGCCAGCAGCCTAAAGGGACAGGGTTGGGTTTGCGAGCAGTACTTC. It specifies CASSLKGQGWVCEQYF.

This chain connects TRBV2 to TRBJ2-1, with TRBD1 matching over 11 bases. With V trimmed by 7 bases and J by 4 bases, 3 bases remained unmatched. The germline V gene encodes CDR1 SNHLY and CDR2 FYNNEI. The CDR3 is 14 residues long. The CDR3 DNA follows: TGTGCCAGCATCGGGACAGGGGGTTACAATGAGCAGTTCTTC. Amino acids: CASIGTGGYNEQFF. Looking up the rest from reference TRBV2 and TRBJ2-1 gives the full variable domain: EPEVTQTPSHQVTQMGQEVILRCVPISNHLYFYWYRQILGQKVEFLVSFYNNEISEKSEIFDDQFSVERPDGSNFTLKIRSTKLEDSAMYFCASIGTGGYNEQFFGPGTRLTVL.

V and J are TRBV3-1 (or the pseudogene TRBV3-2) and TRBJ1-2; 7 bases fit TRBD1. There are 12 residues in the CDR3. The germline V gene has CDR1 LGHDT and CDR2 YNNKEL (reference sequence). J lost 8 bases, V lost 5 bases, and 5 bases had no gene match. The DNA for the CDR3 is TGTGCCAGCAGCGAGGGGGCTGGCGGCTACACCTTC. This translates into CASSEGAGGYTF.

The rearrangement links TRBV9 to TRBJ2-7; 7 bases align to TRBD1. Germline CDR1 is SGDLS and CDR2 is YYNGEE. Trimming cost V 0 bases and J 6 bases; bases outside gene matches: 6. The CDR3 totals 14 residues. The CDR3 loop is CASSVVETGIEQYF. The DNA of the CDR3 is TGTGCCAGCAGCGTAGTCGAGACAGGGATCGAGCAGTACTTC.

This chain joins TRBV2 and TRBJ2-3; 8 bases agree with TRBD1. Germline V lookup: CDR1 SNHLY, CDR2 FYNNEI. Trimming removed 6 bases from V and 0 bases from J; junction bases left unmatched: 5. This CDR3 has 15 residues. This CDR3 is CASRRTGTSTDTQYF. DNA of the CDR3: TGTGCCAGCAGAAGGACAGGGACTAGCACAGATACGCAGTATTTT. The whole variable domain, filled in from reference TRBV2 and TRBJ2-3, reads EPEVTQTPSHQVTQMGQEVILRCVPISNHLYFYWYRQILGQKVEFLVSFYNNEISEKSEIFDDQFSVERPDGSNFTLKIRSTKLEDSAMYFCASRRTGTSTDTQYFGPGTRLTVL.

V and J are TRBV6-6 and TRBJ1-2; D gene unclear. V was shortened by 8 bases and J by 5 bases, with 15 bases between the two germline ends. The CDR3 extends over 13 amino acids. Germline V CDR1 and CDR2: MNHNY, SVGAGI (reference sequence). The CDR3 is CASRQVARYGYTF. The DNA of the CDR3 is TGTGCCAGCCGACAAGTCGCCCGATATGGCTACACCTTC.

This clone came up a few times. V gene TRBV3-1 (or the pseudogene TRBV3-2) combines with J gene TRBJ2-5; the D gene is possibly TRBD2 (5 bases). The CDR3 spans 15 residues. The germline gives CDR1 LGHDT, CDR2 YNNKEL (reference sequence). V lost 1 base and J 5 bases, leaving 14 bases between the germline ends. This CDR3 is CASSQGGFSAETQYF. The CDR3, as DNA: TGTGCCAGCAGCCAAGGTGGCTTTAGCGCGGAGACCCAGTACTTC.

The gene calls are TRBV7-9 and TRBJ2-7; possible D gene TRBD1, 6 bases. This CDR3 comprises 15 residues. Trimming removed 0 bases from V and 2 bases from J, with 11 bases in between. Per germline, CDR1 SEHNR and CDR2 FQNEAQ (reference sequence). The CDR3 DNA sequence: TGTGCCAGCAGCTTAGCGCTTGGGGGCCCCTACGAGCAGTACTTC. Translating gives CASSLALGGPYEQYF.

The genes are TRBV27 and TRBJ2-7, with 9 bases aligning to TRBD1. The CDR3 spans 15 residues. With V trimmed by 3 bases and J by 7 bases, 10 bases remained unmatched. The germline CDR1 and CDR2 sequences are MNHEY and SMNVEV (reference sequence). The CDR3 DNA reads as TGTGCCAGCAGTTTCCTGGACAGGGGATTAGGGGAGCAGTACTTC. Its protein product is CASSFLDRGLGEQYF.

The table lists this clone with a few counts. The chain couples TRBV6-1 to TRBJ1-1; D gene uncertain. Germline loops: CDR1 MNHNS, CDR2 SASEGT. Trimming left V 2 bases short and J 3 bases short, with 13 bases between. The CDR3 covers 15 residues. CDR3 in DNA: TGTGCCAGCAGTGAACTCACAGCCTGGGACACTGAAGCTTTCTTT. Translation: CASSELTAWDTEAFF.

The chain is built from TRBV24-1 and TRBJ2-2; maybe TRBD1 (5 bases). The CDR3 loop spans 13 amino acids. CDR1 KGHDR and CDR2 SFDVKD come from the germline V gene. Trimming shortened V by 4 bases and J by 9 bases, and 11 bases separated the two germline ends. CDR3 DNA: TGTGCCACCAGTGACCCTAGGGGCAGGGAGCTGTTTTTT. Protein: CATSDPRGRELFF.

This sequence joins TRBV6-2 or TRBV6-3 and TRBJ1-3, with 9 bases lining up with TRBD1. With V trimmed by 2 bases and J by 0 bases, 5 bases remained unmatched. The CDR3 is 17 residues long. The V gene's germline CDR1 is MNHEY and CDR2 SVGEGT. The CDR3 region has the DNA TGTGCCAGCAGTTACGGCGGACAGGGGCTCTCTGGAAACACCATATATTTT. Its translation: CASSYGGQGLSGNTIYF.

In nucleotides, the CDR3 is TGTGCCAGCATGGCGGGACAGGGGATGGAGGAGCAGTACTTC. It is translated as CASMAGQGMEEQYF. The chain uses TRBV6-5 and TRBJ2-7; 10 bases are a match to TRBD1. CDR1 MNHEY and CDR2 SVGAGI come from the germline V gene. V was clipped by 7 bases and J by 7 bases; unmatched bases: 10. CDR3 length: 14 amino acids.

DNA for the CDR3: TGTGCCACCAATTGGGGGGGCAGGAACACCGGGGAGCTGTTTTTT. Amino acid sequence: CATNWGGRNTGELFF. The chain couples TRBV6-5 to TRBJ2-2, with D maybe TRBD2 (7 bases). Germline CDR1 is MNHEY and CDR2 is SVGAGI. Trimming left V 10 bases short and J 1 base short, with 16 bases between. This CDR3 contains 15 residues.

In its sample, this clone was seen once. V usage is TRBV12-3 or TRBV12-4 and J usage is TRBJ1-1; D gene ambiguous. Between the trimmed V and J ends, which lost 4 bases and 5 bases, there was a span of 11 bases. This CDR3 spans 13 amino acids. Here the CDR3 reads CASSSQVRTEAFF. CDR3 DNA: TGTGCCAGCAGTTCTCAGGTACGAACTGAAGCTTTCTTT.

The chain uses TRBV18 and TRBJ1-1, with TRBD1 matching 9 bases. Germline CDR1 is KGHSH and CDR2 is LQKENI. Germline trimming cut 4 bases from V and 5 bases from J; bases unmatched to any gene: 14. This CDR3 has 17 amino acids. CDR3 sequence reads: CASSRTEQGAMVTEAFF. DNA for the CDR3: TGTGCCAGCTCACGTACCGAACAGGGGGCCATGGTAACTGAAGCTTTCTTT.